This is a list of T cell receptor beta chains from one sample in a study of long-term antiretroviral therapy in people with HIV. Only in-frame clones appear in the TCRdb table, and some are missing; sequencing was by immunoSEQ multiplex PCR. Among nearly 50,000 clones listed, roughly 80% were seen once. The specimen was unsorted PBMCs, collected 0.8 years after starting antiretroviral therapy. These receptors originate from a woman between 18 and 30 years old with HIV. Both conserved end residues are part of each CDR3. The D gene is left open where the match is weak. Not all rows give a size; the values are once, few, many and, for expanded clones, a class.

j_call: TRBJ2-1; d_call: NA; v_call: TRBV18; clone_size: once; cdr3_aa: CASSPIRSSETSYNEQFF; cdr3_nt: TGTGCCAGCTCACCGATTCGGTCTTCGGAGACCTCCTACAATGAGCAGTTCTTC
j_call: TRBJ2-7; d_call: TRBD2; v_call: TRBV9; clone_size: NA; cdr3_aa: CASSVETAGAASGSYEQYF; cdr3_nt: TGTGCCAGCAGCGTAGAGACGGCCGGGGCCGCTAGCGGCTCCTACGAGCAGTACTTC
j_call: TRBJ1-1; d_call: NA; v_call: TRBV15; clone_size: NA; cdr3_aa: CATKIGGLLNTEAFF; cdr3_nt: TGTGCCACAAAAATCGGGGGCCTGTTGAACACTGAAGCTTTCTTT
j_call: TRBJ1-4; d_call: TRBD1; v_call: TRBV6-1; clone_size: NA; cdr3_aa: CASSPQGQPNEKLFF; cdr3_nt: TGTGCCAGCAGTCCACAGGGGCAACCTAATGAAAAACTGTTTTTT
j_call: TRBJ1-2; d_call: NA; v_call: TRBV19; clone_size: NA; cdr3_aa: CASSRELQNYGYTF; cdr3_nt: TGTGCCAGTAGTAGGGAGCTACAAAACTATGGCTACACCTTC
j_call: TRBJ2-5; d_call: NA; v_call: TRBV6-5; clone_size: NA; cdr3_aa: CASIPIVGEEETQYF; cdr3_nt: TGTGCCAGCATACCTATAGTCGGTGAGGAAGAGACCCAGTACTTC
j_call: TRBJ2-1; d_call: NA; v_call: TRBV7-9; clone_size: NA; cdr3_aa: CASSRGNEQFF; cdr3_nt: TGTGCCAGCAGCCGCGGAAATGAGCAGTTCTTC
j_call: TRBJ2-1; d_call: NA; v_call: TRBV7-3; clone_size: NA; cdr3_aa: CASSARARGPYNEQFF; cdr3_nt: TGTGCCAGCAGCGCCCGGGCGCGGGGTCCCTACAATGAGCAGTTCTTC
j_call: TRBJ2-4; d_call: NA; v_call: TRBV28; clone_size: NA; cdr3_aa: CASSLERFGKNIQYF; cdr3_nt: TGTGCCAGCAGTTTAGAAAGGTTCGGCAAAAACATTCAGTACTTC
j_call: TRBJ1-1; d_call: NA; v_call: TRBV28; clone_size: NA; cdr3_aa: CASSLKTEAFF; cdr3_nt: TGTGCCAGCAGTTTGAAAACTGAAGCTTTCTTT
j_call: TRBJ2-7; d_call: NA; v_call: TRBV28; clone_size: NA; cdr3_aa: CASSLYGTTYEQYF; cdr3_nt: TGTGCCAGCAGTTTATACGGGACGACCTACGAGCAGTACTTC
j_call: TRBJ2-7; d_call: TRBD2; v_call: TRBV4-1; clone_size: NA; cdr3_aa: CASSQGLAGQYEQYF; cdr3_nt: TGCGCCAGCAGCCAAGGGCTAGCGGGACAATACGAGCAGTACTTC
j_call: TRBJ2-1; d_call: TRBD1; v_call: TRBV5-1; clone_size: NA; cdr3_aa: CASRLWPGQGIRRSYNEQFF; cdr3_nt: TGCGCCAGCAGACTTTGGCCGGGACAGGGGATTCGTAGGTCCTACAATGAGCAGTTCTTC
j_call: TRBJ1-1; d_call: NA; v_call: TRBV5-6; clone_size: once; cdr3_aa: CASSSGGVYTEAFF; cdr3_nt: TGTGCCAGCAGCTCCGGCGGGGTATACACTGAAGCTTTCTTT
j_call: TRBJ2-6; d_call: TRBD2; v_call: TRBV28; clone_size: NA; cdr3_aa: CAGRRGGSGANVLTF; cdr3_nt: TGTGCCGGCCGTCGGGGGGGGTCTGGGGCCAACGTCCTGACTTTC
j_call: TRBJ2-7; d_call: TRBD1; v_call: TRBV5-4; clone_size: NA; cdr3_aa: CASSPGGTGGFGEQYF; cdr3_nt: TGTGCCAGCAGCCCCGGGGGGACAGGGGGCTTTGGTGAGCAGTACTTC
j_call: TRBJ2-5; d_call: NA; v_call: TRBV5-4; clone_size: NA; cdr3_aa: CASSQKKDFQETQYF; cdr3_nt: TGTGCCAGCAGCCAGAAGAAGGACTTCCAAGAGACCCAGTACTTC
j_call: TRBJ2-7; d_call: NA; v_call: TRBV28; clone_size: NA; cdr3_aa: CASSFAFSGAYEQYF; cdr3_nt: TGTGCCAGCAGTTTTGCATTTTCAGGGGCCTACGAGCAGTACTTC
j_call: TRBJ2-2; d_call: NA; v_call: TRBV9; clone_size: NA; cdr3_aa: CASSGRAGRSAGELFF; cdr3_nt: TGTGCCAGCAGCGGCAGAGCGGGCAGGTCGGCCGGGGAGCTGTTTTTT
j_call: TRBJ2-5; d_call: TRBD2; v_call: TRBV28; clone_size: NA; cdr3_aa: CATSSIAGLAKTQYF; cdr3_nt: TGTGCCACCTCGTCGATAGCGGGACTCGCGAAGACCCAGTACTTC
j_call: TRBJ1-4; d_call: NA; v_call: TRBV6-1; clone_size: NA; cdr3_aa: CASSGDDAAYNEKLFF; cdr3_nt: TGTGCCAGCAGTGGAGACGATGCAGCTTATAATGAAAAACTGTTTTTT
j_call: TRBJ2-7; d_call: NA; v_call: TRBV18; clone_size: NA; cdr3_aa: CASSPSMATGSYEQYF; cdr3_nt: TGTGCCAGCTCACCTTCAATGGCGACGGGCTCCTACGAGCAGTACTTC
j_call: TRBJ2-1; d_call: TRBD2; v_call: TRBV10-3; clone_size: NA; cdr3_aa: CAIGGTSGSFYNEQFF; cdr3_nt: TGTGCCATCGGGGGGACTAGCGGGAGCTTCTACAATGAGCAGTTCTTC
j_call: TRBJ1-1; d_call: NA; v_call: TRBV6-6; clone_size: NA; cdr3_aa: CASSRGPNTEAFF; cdr3_nt: TGTGCCAGCAGCAGGGGACCGAACACTGAAGCTTTCTTT
j_call: TRBJ2-3; d_call: NA; v_call: TRBV6-5; clone_size: NA; cdr3_aa: CASSYYGREGDTQYF; cdr3_nt: TGTGCCAGCAGTTACTATGGCAGGGAAGGAGATACGCAGTATTTT
j_call: TRBJ1-5; d_call: TRBD1; v_call: TRBV2; clone_size: few; cdr3_aa: CASSEFGTGPYQPQHF; cdr3_nt: TGTGCCAGCAGTGAGTTTGGGACAGGGCCGTATCAGCCCCAGCATTTT
j_call: TRBJ1-2; d_call: TRBD1; v_call: TRBV11-2; clone_size: NA; cdr3_aa: CASSLGPSIGQGNGYTF; cdr3_nt: TGTGCCAGCAGCTTAGGCCCCAGTATTGGACAGGGAAATGGCTACACCTTC
j_call: TRBJ2-1; d_call: NA; v_call: TRBV27; clone_size: NA; cdr3_aa: CASSLSGSPYNEQFF; cdr3_nt: TGTGCCAGCAGCTTGAGCGGGTCTCCCTACAATGAGCAGTTCTTC
j_call: TRBJ2-2; d_call: NA; v_call: TRBV9; clone_size: NA; cdr3_aa: CASEGRGAGTGELFF; cdr3_nt: TGTGCCAGCGAAGGAAGGGGGGCGGGGACCGGGGAGCTGTTTTTT
j_call: TRBJ2-3; d_call: NA; v_call: TRBV10-2; clone_size: NA; cdr3_aa: CASSESFSVAGSTDTQYF; cdr3_nt: TGCGCCAGCAGTGAGTCGTTTTCGGTGGCGGGATCCACAGATACGCAGTATTTT
j_call: TRBJ2-1; d_call: NA; v_call: TRBV7-2; clone_size: NA; cdr3_aa: CASSLAGRLYNEQFF; cdr3_nt: TGTGCCAGCAGCTTAGCGGGACGGTTGTACAATGAGCAGTTCTTC
j_call: TRBJ1-1; d_call: TRBD1; v_call: TRBV27; clone_size: NA; cdr3_aa: CASSYRRGGGVSNTEAFF; cdr3_nt: TGTGCCAGCAGTTACCGCCGGGGAGGGGGCGTTTCGAACACTGAAGCTTTCTTT
j_call: TRBJ2-4; d_call: TRBD2; v_call: TRBV10-3; clone_size: NA; cdr3_aa: CAISVAGAEYIQYF; cdr3_nt: TGTGCCATCAGTGTGGCGGGAGCCGAATACATTCAGTACTTC
j_call: TRBJ2-5; d_call: TRBD1; v_call: TRBV14; clone_size: NA; cdr3_aa: CASSPNRGGSETQYF; cdr3_nt: TGTGCCAGCAGCCCTAACAGGGGTGGGTCGGAGACCCAGTACTTC
j_call: TRBJ2-7; d_call: NA; v_call: TRBV6-5; clone_size: NA; cdr3_aa: CASSPLLTERDEQYF; cdr3_nt: TGTGCCAGCAGCCCGCTGCTTACAGAGCGGGACGAGCAGTACTTC
j_call: TRBJ1-4; d_call: NA; v_call: TRBV23-1; clone_size: NA; cdr3_aa: CASSQPPGLRNEKLFF; cdr3_nt: TGCGCCAGCAGCCAACCCCCGGGACTGAGGAATGAAAAACTGTTTTTT
j_call: TRBJ1-1; d_call: NA; v_call: TRBV19; clone_size: NA; cdr3_aa: CASSPGEYGGTEAFF; cdr3_nt: TGTGCCAGTAGTCCAGGGGAATATGGGGGCACTGAAGCTTTCTTT
j_call: TRBJ2-1; d_call: TRBD2; v_call: TRBV7-8; clone_size: NA; cdr3_aa: CASSGGTTEQFF; cdr3_nt: TGTGCCAGCAGCGGAGGGACTACCGAGCAGTTCTTC
j_call: TRBJ2-5; d_call: NA; v_call: TRBV28; clone_size: NA; cdr3_aa: CASSFPIDRQVQETQYF; cdr3_nt: TGTGCCAGCAGTTTCCCGATCGACAGACAAGTCCAAGAGACCCAGTACTTC
j_call: TRBJ1-1; d_call: NA; v_call: TRBV9; clone_size: NA; cdr3_aa: CASSVILSTEAFF; cdr3_nt: TGTGCCAGCAGCGTAATCCTCTCAACTGAAGCTTTCTTT
j_call: TRBJ2-1; d_call: NA; v_call: TRBV2; clone_size: once; cdr3_aa: CASSARVNYNEQFF; cdr3_nt: TGTGCCAGCAGTGCGAGGGTGAACTACAATGAGCAGTTCTTC
j_call: TRBJ2-5; d_call: NA; v_call: TRBV19; clone_size: NA; cdr3_aa: CASRGPGQETQYF; cdr3_nt: TGTGCCAGTAGAGGGCCAGGGCAAGAGACCCAGTACTTC
j_call: TRBJ2-1; d_call: NA; v_call: TRBV18; clone_size: NA; cdr3_aa: CASTTSGVNEQFF; cdr3_nt: TGTGCCAGCACAACCTCAGGGGTAAATGAGCAGTTCTTC
j_call: TRBJ1-1; d_call: NA; v_call: TRBV5-3; clone_size: NA; cdr3_aa: CASSGLEMNTEAFF; cdr3_nt: TGTGCCAGCTCCGGGCTAGAGATGAACACTGAAGCTTTCTTT
j_call: TRBJ2-7; d_call: NA; v_call: TRBV7-9; clone_size: NA; cdr3_aa: CASSSSPDRPTYEQYF; cdr3_nt: TGTGCCAGCAGCTCCTCTCCTGACAGGCCTACCTACGAGCAGTACTTC
j_call: TRBJ2-7; d_call: NA; v_call: TRBV28; clone_size: NA; cdr3_aa: CASSFRQREQYF; cdr3_nt: TGTGCCAGCAGTTTTCGACAGAGGGAGCAGTACTTC
j_call: TRBJ2-3; d_call: NA; v_call: TRBV5-1; clone_size: NA; cdr3_aa: CASSLERASTDTQYF; cdr3_nt: TGCGCCAGCAGCTTAGAGCGGGCTAGCACAGATACGCAGTATTTT
j_call: TRBJ2-1; d_call: NA; v_call: TRBV27; clone_size: NA; cdr3_aa: CASSLGNEQFF; cdr3_nt: TGTGCCAGCAGTTTAGGGAATGAGCAGTTCTTC
j_call: TRBJ2-7; d_call: NA; v_call: TRBV20-1; clone_size: NA; cdr3_aa: CSARYHYEQYF; cdr3_nt: TGCAGTGCTAGATACCACTACGAGCAGTACTTC
j_call: TRBJ2-1; d_call: TRBD2; v_call: TRBV7-3; clone_size: NA; cdr3_aa: CASSLIGLAGREQFF; cdr3_nt: TGTGCCAGCAGCTTAATTGGACTAGCGGGCCGGGAGCAGTTCTTC
j_call: TRBJ1-5; d_call: NA; v_call: TRBV21-1; clone_size: NA; cdr3_aa: CAIKQPQHF; cdr3_nt: TGTGCCATCAAACAGCCCCAGCATTTT
j_call: TRBJ2-1; d_call: TRBD2; v_call: TRBV6-4; clone_size: NA; cdr3_aa: CASSAGTSYNEQFF; cdr3_nt: TGTGCCAGCAGTGCCGGGACTAGCTATAATGAGCAGTTCTTC
j_call: TRBJ2-4; d_call: NA; v_call: TRBV6-4; clone_size: NA; cdr3_aa: CASSDSMGGLGIQYF; cdr3_nt: TGTGCCAGCAGTGACTCGATGGGGGGCTTAGGCATTCAGTACTTC
j_call: TRBJ2-5; d_call: NA; v_call: TRBV4-1; clone_size: NA; cdr3_aa: CASRPVGVVQETQYF; cdr3_nt: TGCGCCAGCAGGCCGGTAGGGGTTGTCCAAGAGACCCAGTACTTC
j_call: TRBJ2-7; d_call: TRBD1; v_call: TRBV10-3; clone_size: NA; cdr3_aa: CAIPGQEPNEQYF; cdr3_nt: TGTGCCATCCCCGGACAGGAGCCCAACGAGCAGTACTTC
j_call: TRBJ2-2; d_call: NA; v_call: TRBV7-6; clone_size: NA; cdr3_aa: CASSLEDISAGELFF; cdr3_nt: TGTGCCAGCAGCTTAGAGGACATATCCGCCGGGGAGCTGTTTTTT
j_call: TRBJ2-1; d_call: NA; v_call: TRBV7-9; clone_size: NA; cdr3_aa: CASSAGLDYNEQFF; cdr3_nt: TGTGCCAGCAGCGCGGGACTGGACTACAATGAGCAGTTCTTC
j_call: TRBJ2-5; d_call: NA; v_call: TRBV5-4; clone_size: NA; cdr3_aa: CASSRTSLYATQYF; cdr3_nt: TGTGCCAGCAGCAGAACTAGTTTGTATGCGACCCAGTACTTC
j_call: TRBJ2-2; d_call: TRBD2; v_call: TRBV11-3; clone_size: NA; cdr3_aa: CASSSPRGRNPGELFF; cdr3_nt: TGTGCCAGCAGCTCCCCGCGCGGGAGGAACCCCGGGGAGCTGTTTTTT
j_call: TRBJ2-7; d_call: NA; v_call: TRBV9; clone_size: NA; cdr3_aa: CASSPEGQKSSYEQYF; cdr3_nt: TGTGCCAGCAGCCCGGAGGGGCAGAAGAGCTCCTACGAGCAGTACTTC